This T cell receptor (beta chain) was captured by sequencing in a study of cytomegalovirus exposure and HLA in healthy donors. On this clone itself: Antigen unknown.

The PCR was carried out with 60 Vbeta primers and 13 Jbeta primers. Some clones are missing from TCRdb's copy, which holds only in-frame ones; the method was immunoSEQ multiplex PCR. The sample shows 100,000 to 150,000 clones, more than 70% of them seen only once. V was cut by 7 bases and J by 6 bases, with 16 bases left in between. The CDR3 has 13 amino acids. Germline V gives CDR1 SNHLY, CDR2 FYNNEI. The study's findings and limits: Cytomegalovirus-associated TCR beta chains were listed, numbering some 170. It was confirmed in vitro that a few of the CMV-associated chains were specific for CMV antigens. A later analysis linked some 18,000 TCR beta sequences to HLA alleles at 0.05 false discovery rate.

V is TRBV2 and J is TRBJ2-7; tentative D call: TRBD1 (6 bases). Source material: PBMCs. This sequence was found in a woman aged 45-65 years in good health and CMV-seropositive. CDR3 in amino acids: CASMGARRAEQYF. In DNA, the CDR3 is TGTGCCAGCATGGGGGCTAGAAGGGCCGAGCAGTACTTC.